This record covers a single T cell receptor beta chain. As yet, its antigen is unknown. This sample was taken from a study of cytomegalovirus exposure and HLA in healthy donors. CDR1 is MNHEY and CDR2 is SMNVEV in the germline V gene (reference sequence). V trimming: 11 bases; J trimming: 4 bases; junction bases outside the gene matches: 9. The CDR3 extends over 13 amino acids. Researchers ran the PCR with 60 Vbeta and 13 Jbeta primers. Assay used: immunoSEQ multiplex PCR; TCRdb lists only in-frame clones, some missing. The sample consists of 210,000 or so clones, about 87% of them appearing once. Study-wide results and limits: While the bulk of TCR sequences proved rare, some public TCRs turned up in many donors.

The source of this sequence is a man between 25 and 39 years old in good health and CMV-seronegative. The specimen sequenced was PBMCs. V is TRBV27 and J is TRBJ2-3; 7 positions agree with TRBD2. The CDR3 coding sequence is TGTGCCGGCCGGGGGGAGGGCGCAGATACGCAGTATTTT. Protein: CAGRGEGADTQYF.